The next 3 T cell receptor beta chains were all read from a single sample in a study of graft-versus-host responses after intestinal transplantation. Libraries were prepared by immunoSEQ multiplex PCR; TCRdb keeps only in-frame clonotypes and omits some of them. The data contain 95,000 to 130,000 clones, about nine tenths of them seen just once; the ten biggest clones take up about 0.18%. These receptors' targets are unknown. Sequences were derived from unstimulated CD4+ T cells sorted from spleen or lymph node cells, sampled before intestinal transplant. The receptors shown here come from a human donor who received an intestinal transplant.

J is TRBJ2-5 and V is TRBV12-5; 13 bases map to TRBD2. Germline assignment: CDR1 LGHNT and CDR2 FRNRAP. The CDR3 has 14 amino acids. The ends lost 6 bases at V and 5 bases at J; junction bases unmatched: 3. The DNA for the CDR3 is TGTGCTAGTGGAACTAGCGGGGGGGCCGAGACCCAGTACTTC. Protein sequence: CASGTSGGAETQYF.

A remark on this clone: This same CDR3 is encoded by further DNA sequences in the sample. The CDR3 loop is CASSQVAGLGGYTF. In nucleotides, the CDR3 is TGCGCCAGCAGCCAAGTAGCAGGGCTGGGAGGCTACACCTTC. The rearrangement joins TRBV4-1 to TRBJ1-2; the D gene is possibly TRBD1 (5 bases). Germline V lookup: CDR1 MGHRA, CDR2 YSYEKL. The CDR3 totals 14 residues. V was shortened by 1 base and J by 8 bases, with 14 bases between the two germline ends.

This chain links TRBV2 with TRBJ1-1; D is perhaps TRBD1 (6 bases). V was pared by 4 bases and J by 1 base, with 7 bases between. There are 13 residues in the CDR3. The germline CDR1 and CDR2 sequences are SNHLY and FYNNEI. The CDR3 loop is CASSAQGNTEAFF. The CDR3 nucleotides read TGTGCCAGCAGTGCACAGGGGAACACTGAAGCTTTCTTT.